This T cell receptor beta chain was retrieved from a study of T-cell reconstitution after alpha-beta-depleted transplantation in children. This clonotype occurred many times. The antigen is unknown. The TCRbeta library incorporated unique molecular identifiers. TCRdb itself ran the PCR reads through MiXCR, one entry per CDR3 protein. The sample has 130,000 to 150,000 distinct CDR3 sequences; 8.5% to 10% are singletons. General observations from the study: Once a year had passed after transplant, T-cell counts and diversity came mostly from newly produced T cells. Reports say that about two months after transplant, the alpha-beta T cells came out of several hundred graft clones that had expanded. Recipient T cells and thymic progenitors that survived gave rise to the high TCRbeta diversity observed at day 60 in some patients.

In germline, CDR1 is DFQATT, CDR2 SNEGSKA (reference sequence). V shed 4 bases and J 7 bases; nucleotides not matched to a gene: 19. The CDR3 is 20 residues long. Sequences were derived from PBMCs, mostly from graft donor cells, sampled 180 days after TCRalphabeta/CD19-depleted stem cell transplant. This receptor was taken from a female patient aged 2-15 years who had a stem cell transplant for congenital amegakaryocytic thrombocytopenia, so the T cells may come from the graft donor. V and J are TRBV20-1 and TRBJ2-1; 16 nucleotides line up with TRBD2. CDR3 protein: CSATGTSGGAFVAWGNEQFF. The DNA of the CDR3 is TGCAGTGCTACCGGGACTAGCGGGGGGGCATTCGTGGCATGGGGAAATGAGCAGTTCTTC.